This record looks at one T cell receptor (beta chain) sequence and its context. Assay: immunoSEQ multiplex PCR; the TCRdb copy retains only in-frame clones and omits some. The table lists fewer than 400,000 clones, 70% to 90% of them singletons, with 3% to 4.5% in the top ten. The CDR3 spans 14 residues. The germline V gene encodes CDR1 MNHNS and CDR2 SASEGT. Trimming stripped 2 bases from V and 3 bases from J, with 10 bases between. This specimen comes from a study of Ad26.COV2.S vaccination and SARS-CoV-2 variants. Overall study: Dosing was one shot or two shots 56 days apart.

Treatment described: around 19 received Ad26.COV2.S at low or high dose, single or two shots; about 5 received placebo; per-sample allocation not given. It was on day 63 after the first vaccine or placebo injection that samples were taken. The chain joins TRBV6-1 to TRBJ1-1, with D maybe TRBD1 (5 bases). This TCR came from a person aged 18 to 59 who received the Ad26.COV2.S COVID-19 vaccine or a placebo. Material: peripheral blood, obtained in a trial of Ad26.COV2.S vaccine versus placebo. The CDR3 reads CASSEWGDHTEAFF. Here the CDR3 DNA reads TGTGCCAGCAGTGAATGGGGGGACCACACTGAAGCTTTCTTT.